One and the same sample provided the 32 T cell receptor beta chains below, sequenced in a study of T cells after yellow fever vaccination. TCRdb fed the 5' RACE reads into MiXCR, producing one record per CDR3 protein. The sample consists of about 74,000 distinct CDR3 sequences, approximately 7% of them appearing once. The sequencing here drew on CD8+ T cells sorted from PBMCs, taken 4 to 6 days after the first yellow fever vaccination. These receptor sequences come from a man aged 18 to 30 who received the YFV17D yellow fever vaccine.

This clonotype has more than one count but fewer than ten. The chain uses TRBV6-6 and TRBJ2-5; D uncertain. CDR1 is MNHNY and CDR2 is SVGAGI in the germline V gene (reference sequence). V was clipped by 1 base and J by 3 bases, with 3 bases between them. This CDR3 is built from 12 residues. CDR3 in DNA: TGTGCCAGCAGTTACTGGGAAGAGACCCAGTACTTC. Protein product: CASSYWEETQYF.

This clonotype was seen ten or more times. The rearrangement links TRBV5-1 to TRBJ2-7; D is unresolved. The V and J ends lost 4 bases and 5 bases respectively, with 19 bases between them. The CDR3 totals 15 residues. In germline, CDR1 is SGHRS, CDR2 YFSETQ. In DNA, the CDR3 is TGCGCCAGCAGCCCTGCGGTTCTCTCGGAGAACGAGCAGTACTTC. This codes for CASSPAVLSENEQYF.

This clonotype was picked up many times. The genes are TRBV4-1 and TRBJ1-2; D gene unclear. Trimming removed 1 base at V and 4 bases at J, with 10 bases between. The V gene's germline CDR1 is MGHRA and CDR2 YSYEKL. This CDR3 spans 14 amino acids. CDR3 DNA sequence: TGCGCCAGCAGCCAAGGTGGGAGGAGCTATGGCTACACCTTC. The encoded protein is CASSQGGRSYGYTF.

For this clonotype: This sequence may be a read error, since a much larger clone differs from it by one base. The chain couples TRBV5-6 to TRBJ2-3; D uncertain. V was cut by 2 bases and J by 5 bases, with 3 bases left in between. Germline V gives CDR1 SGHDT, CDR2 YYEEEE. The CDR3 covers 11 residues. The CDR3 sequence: CASSLVDTQYF. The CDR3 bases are TGTGCCAGCAGCTTAGTAGATACGCAGTATTTT.

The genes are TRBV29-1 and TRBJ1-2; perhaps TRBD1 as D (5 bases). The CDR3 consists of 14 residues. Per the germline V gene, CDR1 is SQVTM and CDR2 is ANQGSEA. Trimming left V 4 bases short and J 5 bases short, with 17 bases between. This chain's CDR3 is CSVGDDGGLYGYTF. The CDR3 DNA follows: TGCAGCGTTGGTGATGACGGGGGTCTTTATGGCTACACCTTC.

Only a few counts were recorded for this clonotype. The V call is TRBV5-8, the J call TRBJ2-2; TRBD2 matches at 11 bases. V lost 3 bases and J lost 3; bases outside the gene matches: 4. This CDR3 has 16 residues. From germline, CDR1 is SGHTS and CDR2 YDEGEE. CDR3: CASSSVLAGDTGELFF. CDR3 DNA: TGTGCCAGCAGCTCGGTACTAGCGGGGGACACCGGGGAGCTGTTTTTT.

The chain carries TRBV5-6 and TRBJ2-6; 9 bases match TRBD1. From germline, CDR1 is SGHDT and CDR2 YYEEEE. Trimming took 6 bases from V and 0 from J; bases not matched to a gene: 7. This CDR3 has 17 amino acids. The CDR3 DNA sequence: TGTGCCAGCACCTCCGGGACAGGGAGCTCTGGGGCCAACGTCCTGACTTTC. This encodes CASTSGTGSSGANVLTF.

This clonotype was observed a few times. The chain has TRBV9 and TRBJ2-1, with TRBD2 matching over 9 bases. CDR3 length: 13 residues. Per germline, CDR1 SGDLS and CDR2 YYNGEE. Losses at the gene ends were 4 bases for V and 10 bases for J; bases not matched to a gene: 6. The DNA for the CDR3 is TGTGCCAGCAGCACATTAGCGGGGGACGAGCAGTTCTTC. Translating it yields CASSTLAGDEQFF.

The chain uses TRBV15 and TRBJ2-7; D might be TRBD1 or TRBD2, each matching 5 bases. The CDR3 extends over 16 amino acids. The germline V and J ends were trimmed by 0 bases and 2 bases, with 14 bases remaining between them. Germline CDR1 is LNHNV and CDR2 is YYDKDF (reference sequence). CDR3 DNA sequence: TGTGCCACCAGCAGAGATCGGAGAGGGACCACCTACGAGCAGTACTTC. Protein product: CATSRDRRGTTYEQYF.

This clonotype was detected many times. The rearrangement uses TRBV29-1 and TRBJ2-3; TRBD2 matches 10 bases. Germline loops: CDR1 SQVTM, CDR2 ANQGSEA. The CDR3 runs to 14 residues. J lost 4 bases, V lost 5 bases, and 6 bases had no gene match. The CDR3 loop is CSVPAGGPSDTQYF. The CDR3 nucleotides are TGCAGCGTTCCAGCGGGGGGGCCCTCAGATACGCAGTATTTT.

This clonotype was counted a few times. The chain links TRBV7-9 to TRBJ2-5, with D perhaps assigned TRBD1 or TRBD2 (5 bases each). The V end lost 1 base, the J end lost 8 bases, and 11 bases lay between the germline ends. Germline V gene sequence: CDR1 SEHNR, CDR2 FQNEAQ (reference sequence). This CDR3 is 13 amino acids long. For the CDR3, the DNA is TGTGCCAGCAGCTTAGGGGACGGTGTTACCCAGTACTTC. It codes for CASSLGDGVTQYF.

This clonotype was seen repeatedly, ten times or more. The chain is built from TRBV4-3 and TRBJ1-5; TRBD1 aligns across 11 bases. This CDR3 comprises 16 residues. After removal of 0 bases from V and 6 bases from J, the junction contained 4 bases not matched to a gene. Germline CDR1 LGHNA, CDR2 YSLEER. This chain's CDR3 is CASSQDGTGGGQPQHF. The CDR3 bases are TGCGCCAGCAGCCAAGACGGGACAGGGGGAGGTCAGCCCCAGCATTTT.

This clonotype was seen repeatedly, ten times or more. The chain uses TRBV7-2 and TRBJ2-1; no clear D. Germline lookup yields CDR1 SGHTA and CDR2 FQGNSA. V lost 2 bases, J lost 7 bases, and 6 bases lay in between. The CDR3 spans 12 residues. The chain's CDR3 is CASSLQLNEQFF. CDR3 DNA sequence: TGTGCCAGCAGCTTACAGTTGAATGAGCAGTTCTTC. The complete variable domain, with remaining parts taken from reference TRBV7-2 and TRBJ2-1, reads GAGVSQSPSNKVTEKGKDVELRCDPISGHTALYWYRQSLGQGLEFLIYFQGNSAPDKSGLPSDRFSAERTGGSVSTLTIQRTQQEDSAVYLCASSLQLNEQFFGPGTRLTVL.

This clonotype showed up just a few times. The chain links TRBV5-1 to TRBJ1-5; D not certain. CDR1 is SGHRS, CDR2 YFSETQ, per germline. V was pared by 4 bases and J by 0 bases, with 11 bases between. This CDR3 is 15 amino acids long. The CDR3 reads CASSPDGLSNQPQHF. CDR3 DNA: TGCGCCAGCAGCCCCGACGGACTTAGCAATCAGCCCCAGCATTTT.

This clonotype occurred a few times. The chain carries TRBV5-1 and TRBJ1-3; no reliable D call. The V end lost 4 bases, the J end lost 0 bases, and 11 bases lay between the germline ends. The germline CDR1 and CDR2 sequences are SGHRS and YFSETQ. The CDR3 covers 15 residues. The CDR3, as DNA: TGCGCCAGCAGCCCGCAGGCGGCCTCTGGAAACACCATATATTTT. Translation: CASSPQAASGNTIYF. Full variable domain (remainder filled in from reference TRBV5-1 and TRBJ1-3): KAGVTQTPRYLIKTRGQQVTLSCSPISGHRSVSWYQQTPGQGLQFLFEYFSETQRNKGNFPGRFSGRQFSNSRSEMNVSTLELGDSALYLCASSPQAASGNTIYFGEGSWLTVV.

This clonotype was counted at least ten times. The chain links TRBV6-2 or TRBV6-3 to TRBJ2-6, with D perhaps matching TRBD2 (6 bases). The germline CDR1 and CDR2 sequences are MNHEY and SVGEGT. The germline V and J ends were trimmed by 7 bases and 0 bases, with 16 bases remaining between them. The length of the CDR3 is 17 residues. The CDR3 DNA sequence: TGTGCCAGCAACGGTGGAGGGGCCCACTCTGGGGCCAACGTCCTGACTTTC. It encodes CASNGGGAHSGANVLTF.

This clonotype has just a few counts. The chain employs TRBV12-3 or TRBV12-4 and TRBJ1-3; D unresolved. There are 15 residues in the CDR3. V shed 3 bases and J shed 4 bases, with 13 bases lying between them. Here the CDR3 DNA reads TGTGCCAGCAGTTTCTTTCCGGCGGGGGGAAACACCATATATTTT. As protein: CASSFFPAGGNTIYF.

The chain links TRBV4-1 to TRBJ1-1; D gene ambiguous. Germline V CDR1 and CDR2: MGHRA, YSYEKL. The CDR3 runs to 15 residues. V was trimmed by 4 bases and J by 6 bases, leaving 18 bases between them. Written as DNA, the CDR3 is TGCGCCAGCAGCCCGGTTAGTGAGGGCGCGCCTGAAGCTTTCTTT. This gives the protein CASSPVSEGAPEAFF.

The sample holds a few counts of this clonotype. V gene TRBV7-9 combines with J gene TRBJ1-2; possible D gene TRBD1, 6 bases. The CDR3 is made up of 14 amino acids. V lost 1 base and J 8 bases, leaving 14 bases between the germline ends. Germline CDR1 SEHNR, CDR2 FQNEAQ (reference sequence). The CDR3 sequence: CASSLVLGARGYTF. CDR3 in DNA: TGTGCCAGCAGCTTAGTGCTGGGGGCGCGCGGCTACACCTTC.

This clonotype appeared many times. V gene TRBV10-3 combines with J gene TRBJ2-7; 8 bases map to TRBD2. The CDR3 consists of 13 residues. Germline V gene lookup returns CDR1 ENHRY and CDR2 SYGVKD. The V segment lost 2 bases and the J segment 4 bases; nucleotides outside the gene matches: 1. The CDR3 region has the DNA TGTGCCATCAGTGAGGCTAGCGGGTACGAGCAGTACGTC. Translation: CAISEASGYEQYV.

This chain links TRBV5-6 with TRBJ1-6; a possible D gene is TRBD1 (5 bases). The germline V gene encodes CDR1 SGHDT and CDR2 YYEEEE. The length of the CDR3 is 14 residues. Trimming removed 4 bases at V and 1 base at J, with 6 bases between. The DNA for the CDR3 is TGTGCCAGCAGCCGACAGTCCTATAATTCACCCCTCCACTTT. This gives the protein CASSRQSYNSPLHF.

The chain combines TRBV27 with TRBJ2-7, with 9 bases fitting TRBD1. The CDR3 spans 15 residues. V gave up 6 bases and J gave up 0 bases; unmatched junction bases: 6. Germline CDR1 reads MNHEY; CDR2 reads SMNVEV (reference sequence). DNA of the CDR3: TGTGCCAGCAGACCCGGGACAGGGATCTCCTACGAGCAGTACTTC. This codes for CASRPGTGISYEQYF.

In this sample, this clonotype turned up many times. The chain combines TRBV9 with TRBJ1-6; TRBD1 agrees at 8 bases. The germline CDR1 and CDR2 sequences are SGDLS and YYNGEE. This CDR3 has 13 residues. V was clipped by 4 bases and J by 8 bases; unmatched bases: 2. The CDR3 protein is CASSHRGDSPLHF. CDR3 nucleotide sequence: TGTGCCAGCAGCCACAGGGGGGATTCACCCCTCCACTTT.

CDR3 coding DNA: TGTGCCAGTAGTCGGCTAGCCGACTCGCGGGATACGCAGTATTTT. Translation: CASSRLADSRDTQYF. V and J are TRBV19 and TRBJ2-3, with D possibly being TRBD2 (5 bases). Deletions cut 5 bases from V and 6 bases from J, with 18 bases between. Germline CDR1 and CDR2: LNHDA and SQIVND (reference sequence). The CDR3 totals 15 residues.

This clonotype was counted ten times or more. CDR3 loop: CSARPRAGYGYTF. DNA for the CDR3: TGCAGTGCTCGTCCCAGGGCCGGATATGGCTACACCTTC. The chain carries TRBV20-1 and TRBJ1-2; perhaps TRBD1 as D (5 bases). Germline CDR1 is DFQATT and CDR2 is SNEGSKA (reference sequence). The ends were cut back, 5 bases at V and 5 bases at J, with 15 bases in the middle. The CDR3 runs to 13 residues.

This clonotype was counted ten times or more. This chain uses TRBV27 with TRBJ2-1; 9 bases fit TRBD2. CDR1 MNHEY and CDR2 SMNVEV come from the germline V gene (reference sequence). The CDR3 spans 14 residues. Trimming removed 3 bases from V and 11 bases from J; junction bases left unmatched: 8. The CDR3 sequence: CASSFGGGASQQFF. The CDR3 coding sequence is TGTGCCAGCAGTTTTGGCGGGGGGGCCAGTCAGCAGTTCTTC.

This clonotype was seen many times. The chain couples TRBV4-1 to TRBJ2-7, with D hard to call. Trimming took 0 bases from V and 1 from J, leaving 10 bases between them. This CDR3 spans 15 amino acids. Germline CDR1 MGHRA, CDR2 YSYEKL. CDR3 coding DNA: TGCGCCAGCAGCCAAGAAAGGGCAGGATCCTACGAGCAGTACGTC. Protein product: CASSQERAGSYEQYV.

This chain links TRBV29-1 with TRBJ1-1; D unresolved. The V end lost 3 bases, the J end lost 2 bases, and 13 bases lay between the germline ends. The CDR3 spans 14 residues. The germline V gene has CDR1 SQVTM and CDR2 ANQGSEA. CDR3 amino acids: CSVDQPGENTEAFF. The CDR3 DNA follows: TGCAGCGTTGACCAACCGGGAGAAAACACTGAAGCTTTCTTT. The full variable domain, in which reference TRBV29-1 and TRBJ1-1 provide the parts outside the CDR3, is SAVISQKPSRDICQRGTSLTIQCQVDSQVTMMFWYRQQPGQSLTLIATANQGSEATYESGFVIDKFPISRPNLTFSTLTVSNMSPEDSSIYLCSVDQPGENTEAFFGQGTRLTVV.

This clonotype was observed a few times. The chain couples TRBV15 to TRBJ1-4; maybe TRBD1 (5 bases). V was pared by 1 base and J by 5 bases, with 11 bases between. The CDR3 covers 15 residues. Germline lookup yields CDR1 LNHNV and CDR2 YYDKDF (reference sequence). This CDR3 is CATSRVGGGNEKLFF. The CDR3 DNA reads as TGTGCCACCAGCAGAGTCGGGGGGGGAAATGAAAAACTGTTTTTT.

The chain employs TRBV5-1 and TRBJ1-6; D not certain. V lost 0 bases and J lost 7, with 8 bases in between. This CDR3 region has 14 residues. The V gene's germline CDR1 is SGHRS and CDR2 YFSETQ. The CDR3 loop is CASSLARENSPLHF. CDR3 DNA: TGCGCCAGCAGCTTGGCCAGAGAGAATTCACCCCTCCACTTT. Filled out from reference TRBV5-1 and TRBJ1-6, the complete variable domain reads KAGVTQTPRYLIKTRGQQVTLSCSPISGHRSVSWYQQTPGQGLQFLFEYFSETQRNKGNFPGRFSGRQFSNSRSEMNVSTLELGDSALYLCASSLARENSPLHFGNGTRLTVT.

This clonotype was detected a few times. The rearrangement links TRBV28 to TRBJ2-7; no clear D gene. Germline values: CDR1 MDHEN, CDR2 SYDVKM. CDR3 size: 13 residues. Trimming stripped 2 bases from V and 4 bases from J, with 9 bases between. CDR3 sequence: CASSLAVGYEQYV. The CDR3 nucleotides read TGTGCCAGCAGTTTAGCCGTAGGGTACGAGCAGTACGTC.

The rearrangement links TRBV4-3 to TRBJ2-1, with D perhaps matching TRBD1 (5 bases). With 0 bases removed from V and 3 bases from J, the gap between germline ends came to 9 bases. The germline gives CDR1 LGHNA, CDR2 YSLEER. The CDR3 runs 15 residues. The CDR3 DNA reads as TGCGCCAGCAGCCAAGATATCGACAGCTACAATGAGCAGTTCTTC. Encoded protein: CASSQDIDSYNEQFF.